This is a list of T cell receptor beta chains from one sample in a study of blood T cell repertoires in COVID-19. Sequenced by immunoSEQ multiplex PCR; TCRdb stores in-frame clones only, minus some. Among about 250,000 clones listed, around nine tenths were seen once. The material sequenced was peripheral blood. The receptors shown here come from a man aged 18-30 years with active or convalescent COVID-19. Both conserved end residues are part of each CDR3. The D gene is left open where the match is weak. Rows may omit the clone size; those that give it use once, few, many or a size class.

abundance,j_gene,d_gene,v_gene,CDR3nt,CDR3aa
-,TRBJ1-6,TRBD1,TRBV7-2,TGTGCCAGCAGCTTAGACAGGGGGGAATCCTATAATTCACCCCTCCACTTT,CASSLDRGESYNSPLHF
-,TRBJ1-2,-,TRBV3-1/TRBV3-2,TGTGCCAGCAGCCCCCAGGGTAATGGCGGCTACACCTTC,CASSPQGNGGYTF
-,TRBJ1-2,-,TRBV5-4,TGTGCCAGCAGCTTGGGGCAGAGAGCCACACGGGACTATGGCTACACCTTC,CASSLGQRATRDYGYTF
-,TRBJ1-5,-,TRBV2,TGTGCCAGCAACGGGGGATCGAGCAATCAGCCCCAGCATTTT,CASNGGSSNQPQHF
-,TRBJ2-1,TRBD2,TRBV4-3,TGCGCCAGCCGGGACTATTACAATGAGCAGTTCTTC,CASRDYYNEQFF
-,TRBJ2-1,TRBD2,TRBV7-2,TGTGCCAGCAGCTTAGGCCGGGGGGATGAGCAGTTCTTC,CASSLGRGDEQFF
-,TRBJ1-2,-,TRBV4-3,TGCGCCAGCAGCCAAGGACAGGAGTTTAACTATGGCTACACCTTC,CASSQGQEFNYGYTF
-,TRBJ1-6,TRBD1,TRBV28,TGTGCCAGCAGTTTTCGGGACAGGAATAATTCACCCCTCCACTTT,CASSFRDRNNSPLHF
-,TRBJ2-3,-,TRBV7-9,TGTGCCAGCAGCTTTTTCCTTACAGATACGCAGTATTTT,CASSFFLTDTQYF
-,TRBJ1-5,-,TRBV27,TGTGCCAGCAGTTTTGGCCGAAATCAGCCCCAGCATTTT,CASSFGRNQPQHF
-,TRBJ1-1,TRBD1,TRBV18,TGTGCCAGCTCACAAACGACAGGGGGGGTTCGGACTGAAGCTTTCTTT,CASSQTTGGVRTEAFF
-,TRBJ2-2,-,TRBV7-2,TGTGCCAGCAGCTTTGACATCTACACCGGGGAGCTGTTTTTT,CASSFDIYTGELFF
-,TRBJ2-1,TRBD2,TRBV19,TGTGCCAGTAGTATCAGAGCGGGAGGTGACAATGAGCAGTTCTTC,CASSIRAGGDNEQFF
-,TRBJ2-3,-,TRBV7-3,TGTGCCAGCAGCTCTTCTTGGGATTCGGGGAACACGCAGTATTTT,CASSSSWDSGNTQYF
-,TRBJ1-5,-,TRBV10-2,TGCGCCAGCAGGGCGGGGGACCGCAATCAGCCCCAGCATTTT,CASRAGDRNQPQHF
once,TRBJ2-1,TRBD2,TRBV20-1,TGCAGTGCTAGTACTAGCGGGGGGTCCTACAATGAGCAGTTCTTC,CSASTSGGSYNEQFF
-,TRBJ1-1,TRBD1,TRBV9,TGTGCCAGCAGCGCAGGGGGCGCGGGGAACACTGAAGCTTTCTTT,CASSAGGAGNTEAFF
-,TRBJ1-1,-,TRBV19,TGTGCCAGTAGTATGTTAACCCAACAGGGAAAAACTGAAGCTTTCTTT,CASSMLTQQGKTEAFF
-,TRBJ1-3,-,TRBV5-6,TGTGCCAGCAGCCTTGGTTTTCAGGGATCAGGAAACACCATATATTTT,CASSLGFQGSGNTIYF
-,TRBJ2-1,-,TRBV7-2,TGTGCCAGCAGCTTACTGCCGGGAATCCCTAATGAGCAGTTCTTC,CASSLLPGIPNEQFF
-,TRBJ2-7,-,TRBV11-2,TGTGCCAGCAGCTTGACCGGGTTGAGCTCCTACGAGCAGTACTTC,CASSLTGLSSYEQYF
-,TRBJ2-1,-,TRBV4-3,TGCGCCAGCAGCCAAGATCGACTTGCGATTTACAATGAGCAGTTCTTC,CASSQDRLAIYNEQFF
few,TRBJ1-3,-,TRBV18,TGTGCCAGCTCACCCGGTTCTGGAAACACCATATATTTT,CASSPGSGNTIYF
-,TRBJ2-7,-,TRBV4-3,TGCGCCAGCAGCCTCCAGGTACCAGGCTCCTACGAGCAGTACTTC,CASSLQVPGSYEQYF
-,TRBJ1-4,TRBD1,TRBV11-2,TGTGCCAGCAGCCGGGACAGAATTAATGAAAAACTGTTTTTT,CASSRDRINEKLFF
few,TRBJ1-3,TRBD1,TRBV9,TGTGCCAGCAGCGTAGACCCCGGACAGGGAGGAAGAAACACCATATATTTT,CASSVDPGQGGRNTIYF
-,TRBJ1-2,TRBD1,TRBV29-1,TGCAGCGTTGCAGGGGGCGAAAGGGATGGCTACACCTTC,CSVAGGERDGYTF
-,TRBJ1-1,-,TRBV4-2,TGTGCCAGCAGCCATCCGGGAGCGAACACTGAAGCTTTCTTT,CASSHPGANTEAFF
-,TRBJ2-1,TRBD2,TRBV11-2,TGTGCCAGCAGCTTTAGCGGGAGCCTCTACAATGAGCAGTTCTTC,CASSFSGSLYNEQFF
-,TRBJ2-7,TRBD2,TRBV3-1/TRBV3-2,TGTGCCAGCAGCCAAGGACCGGGACTAGCGCCCAACGAGCAGTACTTC,CASSQGPGLAPNEQYF
-,TRBJ2-7,TRBD2,TRBV27,TGTGCCAGCAGTTTAAGGACTAGCGCTCGGGAGCAGTACTTC,CASSLRTSAREQYF
-,TRBJ1-5,-,TRBV2,TGTGCCAGCAGACCCAGAACCTCGGCGGGCAATCAGCCCCAGCATTTT,CASRPRTSAGNQPQHF
few,TRBJ2-2,-,TRBV11-3,TGTGCCAGCAGCCCTAGGGGGGGTAACACCGGGGAGCTGTTTTTT,CASSPRGGNTGELFF
-,TRBJ2-1,-,TRBV27,TGTGCCAGCAGTTTTCAGGGCTCCTACAATGAGCAGTTCTTC,CASSFQGSYNEQFF
-,TRBJ2-4,TRBD1,TRBV13,TGTGCCAGCAGCCCGGGACAGGGGGGGAACATTCAGTACTTC,CASSPGQGGNIQYF
-,TRBJ1-1,TRBD1,TRBV30,TGTGCCTGGAGTGTACGATGGACAGGGGGGGTGAACACTGAAGCTTTCTTT,CAWSVRWTGGVNTEAFF
-,TRBJ1-2,TRBD1,TRBV6-5,TGTGCCAGCAGTTACACCGACAGGGGGCTTGGCTACACCTTC,CASSYTDRGLGYTF
-,TRBJ1-5,TRBD1,TRBV10-3,TGTGCCATCAGTGAGTCGAGACAGGGGTATCAGCCCCAGCATTTT,CAISESRQGYQPQHF
once,TRBJ2-7,-,TRBV29-1,TGCAGCGTTGGTGGCAGGAGTCCGGGGGAGCAGTACTTC,CSVGGRSPGEQYF
-,TRBJ1-4,TRBD1,TRBV10-3,TGTGCCATCAGTGAAAGGGGGCCTAATGAAAAACTGTTTTTT,CAISERGPNEKLFF
-,TRBJ1-5,-,TRBV21-1,TGTGCCAGCAGGACGGACAGGGGGCGCCTAAGCAATCAGCCCCAGCATTTT,CASRTDRGRLSNQPQHF
-,TRBJ1-1,-,TRBV20-1,TGCAGGGTCAGGGTCCGAGCTGAAGCTTTCTTT,CRVRVRAEAFF
-,TRBJ1-4,-,TRBV6-5,TGTGCCAGCAGTTTAACAGGACCAACTAATGAAAAACTGTTTTTT,CASSLTGPTNEKLFF
-,TRBJ2-2,-,TRBV30,TGTGCCTGGAGTTACTACACCGGGGAGCTGTTTTTT,CAWSYYTGELFF